This T cell receptor beta chain appears in the sequencing data of a study of shared clonotypes between healthy human individuals. Study-wide points: What naive subsets generally showed was a larger estimated richness than memory subsets showed.

Replicate sorted-subset PCRs were loaded with around 200 ng DNA, 31,000 or so T cell genomes. In the authors' methods: There were no quality scores in the junction-only immunoSEQ sequences, so filtering differed. The assay was immunoSEQ multiplex PCR, and TCRdb's table has in-frame clones only and misses some. The V and J calls and the clone size are those of that table, but D and trimming were determined from the DNA. The profile shows around 320,000 clones, about nine tenths of them singletons. Donors were Caucasian adults residing in Nashville, Tennessee, USA. In the case of this clone: Its antigen is unknown.

The sequencing sample was made of memory CD8+ T cells sorted from blood. Subset given: CD45RO+ cells pooled with CCR7-negative TemRA cells. This TCR was sampled from a man aged 18 to 29 in good health.

The DNA of the CDR3 is TGTGCCAGCAGACCCCTGGGGACCGGGGAGCTGTTTTTT. Translating it yields CASRPLGTGELFF. The V and J genes are TRBV27 and TRBJ2-2; D not certain. Trimming took 6 bases from V and 5 from J, leaving 10 bases between them. This CDR3 has 13 residues. From germline, CDR1 is MNHEY and CDR2 SMNVEV (reference sequence).